The 23 T cell receptor beta chains given below trace back to one sample, sequenced in a study of cytomegalovirus exposure and HLA in healthy donors. This PCR relied on a set of 60 Vbeta primers and 13 Jbeta primers. Data came from immunoSEQ multiplex PCR; TCRdb stores just in-frame clones and leaves some out. In the table there are about 150,000 clones, 80% of which are singletons. The sample comprised PBMCs. The receptors here all came from a man in his thirties or forties in good health and CMV-seropositive.

In its sample, this clone was seen a few times. The chain recombines TRBV4-1 with TRBJ2-5; TRBD2 aligns across 10 bases. Trimming removed 4 bases from V and 2 bases from J; junction bases left unmatched: 7. Per germline, CDR1 MGHRA and CDR2 YSYEKL. This CDR3 comprises 16 residues. The CDR3 sequence is CASSPILAGIQETQYF. CDR3 in DNA: TGCGCCAGCAGCCCTATACTAGCGGGGATACAAGAGACCCAGTACTTC.

This clone was observed a few times. J is TRBJ2-1 and V is TRBV6-4, with 10 bases fitting TRBD2. The CDR3 is 16 residues long. The germline CDR1 and CDR2 sequences are MRHNA and SNTAGT. J was trimmed by 7 bases and V by 3 bases; bases with no gene match: 9. The CDR3 nucleotides read TGTGCCAGCAGTGAGGGGGGACTAGCGACGCCAAATGAGCAGTTCTTC. Its translation: CASSEGGLATPNEQFF.

The chain employs TRBV2 and TRBJ1-1; TRBD1 matches at 8 bases. Germline V gene data show CDR1 as SNHLY and CDR2 as FYNNEI. V was pared by 6 bases and J by 6 bases, with 9 bases of the junction left unmatched. The CDR3 is made up of 14 amino acids. In DNA form, the CDR3 reads TGTGCCAGCAGGTACCGGGACAGGAATGCTGAAGCTTTCTTT. It encodes CASRYRDRNAEAFF.

This clone was observed a handful of times. This chain uses TRBV6-4 with TRBJ2-2; D not resolved. Trimming stripped 0 bases from V and 5 bases from J, with 4 bases between. CDR1 is MRHNA and CDR2 is SNTAGT in the germline V gene. CDR3 size: 13 residues. The CDR3 coding sequence is TGTGCCAGCAGTGACTCGAGGACCGGGGAGCTGTTTTTT. It is translated as CASSDSRTGELFF.

This clone was found a few times. J is TRBJ2-2 and V is TRBV5-8, with D maybe TRBD2 (5 bases). V lost 1 base and J 6 bases, leaving 7 bases between the germline ends. Germline CDR1 is SGHTS and CDR2 is YDEGEE. The CDR3 is 13 residues long. The CDR3 coding sequence is TGTGCCAGCAGCTTGAGAGGGCCCGGGGAGCTGTTTTTT. Translated: CASSLRGPGELFF.

To note about this clone: At one of its ends the junction is not consistent with the germline gene, which may arise from a read error. The chain employs TRBV7-9 and TRBJ2-5, with a weak D call TRBD1 (6 bases). CDR1 SEHNR and CDR2 FQNEAQ come from the germline V gene (reference sequence). CDR3 length: 14 residues. The chain's CDR3 is CSSSARTAQETQYF. CDR3 nucleotide sequence: TGTTCCAGCAGCGCGCGGACAGCCCAAGAGACCCAGTACTTC.

The sample holds a few counts of this clone. J is TRBJ1-2 and V is TRBV7-9, with TRBD1 as a possible D gene (5 bases). CDR3 length equals 16 residues. CDR1 is SEHNR and CDR2 is FQNEAQ in the germline V gene (reference sequence). The V gene lost 5 bases and the J gene lost 2 bases, with 18 bases spanning the gap. CDR3: CASSILRVKDNYGYTF. The CDR3 nucleotides read TGTGCCAGCAGCATCCTCAGGGTTAAGGACAACTATGGCTACACCTTC.

The gene calls are TRBV25-1 and TRBJ2-7, with 7 bases that match TRBD1. Germline lookup yields CDR1 MGHDK and CDR2 SYGVNS. The CDR3 has 13 residues. The ends lost 6 bases at V and 6 bases at J; junction bases unmatched: 8. The CDR3: CASSPTGKGEQYF. CDR3 nucleotides: TGTGCCAGCAGCCCGACAGGGAAAGGCGAGCAGTACTTC.

J is TRBJ1-2 and V is TRBV11-2, with D possibly being TRBD1 (5 bases). The germline gives CDR1 SGHAT, CDR2 FQNNGV. The CDR3 loop spans 15 amino acids. V lost 6 bases and J 3 bases, leaving 17 bases between the germline ends. The CDR3 spells CASRTGLKIDYGYTF. The CDR3 DNA reads TGTGCCAGCAGGACGGGACTCAAGATTGACTATGGCTACACCTTC.

The rearrangement joins TRBV29-1 to TRBJ2-7; D is ambiguous. Trimming took off 4 bases at V and 0 bases at J, with 10 bases between the two ends. This CDR3 has 13 residues. CDR1 is SQVTM, CDR2 ANQGSEA, per germline. Here the CDR3 DNA reads TGCAGCGTTGTTCCCGCGAGCTCCTACGAGCAGTACTTC. This encodes CSVVPASSYEQYF.

This clone came up once. The chain couples TRBV10-3 to TRBJ1-1, with TRBD1 identical over 9 bases. V shed 5 bases and J 2 bases; nucleotides not matched to a gene: 3. The CDR3 is made up of 14 amino acids. Looked up from germline, CDR1 is ENHRY and CDR2 is SYGVKD. The CDR3 sequence: CAISRDRANTEAFF. DNA of the CDR3: TGTGCCATCAGTCGGGACAGGGCAAACACTGAAGCTTTCTTT.

This clone occurred a few times. Here the CDR3 reads CATSNGQGAIFNYGYTF. CDR3 DNA: TGTGCCACCAGCAATGGTCAGGGGGCCATTTTCAACTATGGCTACACCTTC. The rearrangement uses TRBV15 and TRBJ1-2; 8 nucleotides match TRBD1. CDR3 length: 17 amino acids. Trimming at V came to 4 bases and at J to 2 bases, leaving 12 bases not matched to a gene. Germline loops: CDR1 LNHNV, CDR2 YYDKDF (reference sequence).

This chain links TRBV5-1 with TRBJ2-5; TRBD2 agrees at 7 bases. J was trimmed by 2 bases and V by 2 bases; bases with no gene match: 6. The V gene's germline CDR1 is SGHRS and CDR2 YFSETQ. The CDR3 length is 15 residues. The CDR3 loop reads CASSFRSGAQETQYF. Here the CDR3 DNA reads TGCGCCAGCAGCTTCCGAAGCGGGGCACAAGAGACCCAGTACTTC.

The rearrangement joins TRBV5-8 to TRBJ2-7, with D perhaps TRBD2 (7 bases). The CDR3 spans 14 residues. Germline lookup yields CDR1 SGHTS and CDR2 YDEGEE. The V gene lost 6 bases and the J gene lost 6 bases, with 19 bases spanning the gap. This chain's CDR3 is CASKPLGGGLEQYF. DNA for the CDR3: TGTGCCAGCAAACCTCTGGGGGGGGGCCTCGAGCAGTACTTC.

The chain carries TRBV5-4 and TRBJ1-2, with 7 bases lining up with TRBD1. With 2 bases clipped from V and 5 bases from J, the junction kept 6 bases outside the gene matches. The CDR3 totals 14 residues. From germline, CDR1 is SGHNT and CDR2 YYREEE (reference sequence). CDR3 protein: CASSFGQDSYGYTF. DNA of the CDR3: TGTGCCAGCAGCTTTGGACAGGACTCATATGGCTACACCTTC.

This clone was observed once. This chain links TRBV7-2 with TRBJ2-7; 8 bases match TRBD1. The CDR3 consists of 15 residues. CDR1 and CDR2 from the germline V gene are SGHTA and FQGNSA. V lost 5 bases and J lost 0; bases outside the gene matches: 6. As DNA, the CDR3 is TGTGCCAGCAGCGTCACCGGGACAGGCTCCTACGAGCAGTACTTC. Encoded protein: CASSVTGTGSYEQYF.

The rearrangement uses TRBV4-2 and TRBJ2-1; 10 bases are a match to TRBD2. CDR1 LGHNA and CDR2 YNFKEQ come from the germline V gene. This CDR3 is 18 amino acids long. J gave up 5 bases and V 1 base, and 11 bases lay outside the gene matches. This CDR3 reads CASSQVIQERGGDNEQFF. The CDR3 bases are TGTGCCAGCAGCCAAGTGATTCAGGAGCGGGGGGGGGACAATGAGCAGTTCTTC.

V is TRBV5-1 and J is TRBJ2-5; 7 bases align to TRBD1. CDR3 length: 17 amino acids. Germline CDR1 is SGHRS and CDR2 is YFSETQ. V shed 3 bases, J shed 5 bases, and the junction held 16 bases outside the gene matches. The CDR3 reads CASSWGRTGIIVETQYF. CDR3 sequence (DNA): TGCGCCAGCAGCTGGGGACGGACAGGTATTATAGTTGAGACCCAGTACTTC.

The chain joins TRBV19 to TRBJ1-2; 7 nucleotides line up with TRBD1. The germline CDR1 and CDR2 sequences are LNHDA and SQIVND (reference sequence). The CDR3 covers 12 residues. Trimming took 5 bases from V and 6 from J; bases not matched to a gene: 3. This chain's CDR3 is CASSVTGDGYTF. DNA for the CDR3: TGTGCCAGTAGTGTCACAGGGGATGGCTACACCTTC.

The chain recombines TRBV5-1 with TRBJ2-1; 7 nucleotides line up with TRBD2. The CDR3 spans 16 residues. The junction had 8 bases not matched to a gene; V was cut back by 2 bases and J by 3 bases. CDR1 is SGHRS, CDR2 YFSETQ, per germline. For the CDR3, the DNA is TGCGCCAGCAGCTTTTTGCGGGAGCAGGACTACAATGAGCAGTTCTTC. Translation gives CASSFLREQDYNEQFF. Filled out from reference TRBV5-1 and TRBJ2-1, the complete variable domain reads KAGVTQTPRYLIKTRGQQVTLSCSPISGHRSVSWYQQTPGQGLQFLFEYFSETQRNKGNFPGRFSGRQFSNSRSEMNVSTLELGDSALYLCASSFLREQDYNEQFFGPGTRLTVL.

The V call is TRBV30, the J call TRBJ1-1; 9 bases are a match to TRBD1. CDR3 length: 13 residues. Germline V gene sequence: CDR1 GTSNPN, CDR2 SVGIG (reference sequence). With V trimmed by 7 bases and J by 5 bases, 8 bases remained unmatched. The CDR3 DNA reads as TGTGCCTCAAGACAGGGGGAAGGAACTGAAGCTTTCTTT. Translated: CASRQGEGTEAFF.

The chain uses TRBV27 and TRBJ2-1; a possible D gene is TRBD1 (5 bases). The V end lost 5 bases, the J end lost 4 bases, and 12 bases lay between the germline ends. This CDR3 spans 14 amino acids. CDR1 and CDR2 from the germline V gene are MNHEY and SMNVEV (reference sequence). The CDR3 DNA reads as TGTGCCAGCAGTCCCCTGACAGAATACAATGAGCAGTTCTTC. Its protein is CASSPLTEYNEQFF.

This chain uses TRBV7-9 with TRBJ2-4; tentatively, D is TRBD1 (5 bases). The CDR3 consists of 17 residues. The V end lost 5 bases, the J end lost 0 bases, and 17 bases lay between the germline ends. Germline CDR1 and CDR2: SEHNR and FQNEAQ (reference sequence). CDR3 DNA sequence: TGTGCCAGCAGCCCAACGACAGCCGCTTTAGCCAAAAACATTCAGTACTTC. It encodes CASSPTTAALAKNIQYF.